Reported below is one T cell receptor beta chain. Its antigen remains unidentified. Expressed TCRB transcripts were sequenced because the isolated RNA had all been reverse transcribed beforehand. Naive, central memory and regulatory T cell samples came to a mean of around 3.5 million reads. The protocol was immunoSEQ multiplex PCR, while the TCRdb copy is restricted to in-frame clones and leaves out a portion. The sample has 120,000 to 150,000 clones; about 10% are singletons. This sample is part of a study of beta chain features in type 1 diabetes. Study-wide findings and caveats: There was a moderate but significant shortening of TCRB CDR3s in all four CD4+ subsets of Type 1 diabetes patients.

This TCR was recovered from a man between 18 and 29 years old in good health. Sample: naive CD4+ T cells from blood.

CDR3 region: CATQVAVANTGELFF. CDR3 in DNA: TGTGCCACCCAAGTAGCGGTCGCGAACACCGGGGAGCTGTTTTTT. This chain links TRBV16 with TRBJ2-2, with TRBD2 as a possible D gene (6 bases). Between the trimmed V and J ends, which lost 10 bases and 0 bases, there was a span of 15 bases. The germline V gene has CDR1 KGHSY and CDR2 FQNENV. CDR3 length: 15 amino acids.